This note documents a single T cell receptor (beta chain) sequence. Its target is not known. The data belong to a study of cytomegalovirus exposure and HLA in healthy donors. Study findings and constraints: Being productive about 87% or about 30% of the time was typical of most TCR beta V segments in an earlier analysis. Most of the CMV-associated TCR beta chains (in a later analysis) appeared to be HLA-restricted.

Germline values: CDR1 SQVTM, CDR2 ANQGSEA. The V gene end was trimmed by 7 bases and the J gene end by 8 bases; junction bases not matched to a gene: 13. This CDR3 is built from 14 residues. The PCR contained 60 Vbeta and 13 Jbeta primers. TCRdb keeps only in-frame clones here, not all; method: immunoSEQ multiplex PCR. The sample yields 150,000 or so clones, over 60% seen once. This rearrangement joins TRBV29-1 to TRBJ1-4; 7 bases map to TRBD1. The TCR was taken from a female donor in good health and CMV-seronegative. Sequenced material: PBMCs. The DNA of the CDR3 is TGCAGCGCTGGGCTCGGCAGGGGGGCGGAAAAACTGTTTTTT. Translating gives CSAGLGRGAEKLFF.